This T cell receptor beta chain was retrieved from a study of shared clonotypes between healthy human individuals. Study context: Aged 18 to 49, the donors were two women and a few men.

The germline V and J ends were trimmed by 4 bases and 0 bases, with 17 bases remaining between them. The CDR3 is 16 amino acids. CDR1 is SGDLS and CDR2 is YYNGEE in the germline V gene. Naive CD8 cells lacked CD45RO, underwent positive selection for CCR7 and left out terminally differentiated effector memory CD45RA+ cells. Comment on this clone: Its specificity is unknown.

Sorted-subset replicate PCR reactions were performed with around 210 ng DNA, corresponding to tens of thousands of T cell genomes. Some clones are missing from TCRdb's copy, which holds only in-frame ones; the method was immunoSEQ multiplex PCR. The sample lists about 2,200,000 clones, roughly 91% occurring once. Whole-study findings and limits: Clonotypes that were shared across a few donors made up about 5.1% of naive CD4 clonotypes. The study generally estimated greater richness for naive than memory subsets.

Specimen: naive CD8+ T cells from PBMCs. The origin of this receptor is a man younger than 35 in good health. Some clones in this sample may be carry-over from other donors' samples. The chain couples TRBV9 to TRBJ2-7; D is unresolved. The CDR3 region has the DNA TGTGCCAGCAGCCCCTCCCCCGGCACGAGCTCCTACGAGCAGTACTTC. Amino acids: CASSPSPGTSSYEQYF.